This is a list of T cell receptor beta chains from one sample in a study of T cells in Graves' hyperthyroidism and ophthalmopathy. MiXCR was run by TCRdb on the multiplex PCR reads, yielding one entry per CDR3 protein. The sample holds 300,000 to 400,000 distinct CDR3 sequences; 18% are singletons and the top ten take about half. Material: blood. These receptors all stem from a woman in her fifties or sixties with Graves' hyperthyroidism. Both conserved end residues are part of each CDR3. D genes are given only for firm matches. Not all rows give a size; the values are once, few, many and, for expanded clones, a class.

V	J	size	D	DNA	CDR3
TRBV19	TRBJ2-1	few	NA	TGTGCCAGTAGCAAGGGGGAGCTGAGTGAGCAGTTCTTC	CASSKGELSEQFF
TRBV12-3/TRBV12-4	TRBJ2-2	many	TRBD2	TGTGCCAGCAGTTTTCCCTCGCGGGGGGTGAACACCGGGGAGCTGTTTTTT	CASSFPSRGVNTGELFF
TRBV6-1	TRBJ2-2	few	NA	TGTGCCAGCAGTTCTAGGTCGGTCACCGGGGAGCTGTTTTTT	CASSSRSVTGELFF
TRBV7-3	TRBJ2-1	NA	TRBD2	TGTGCCAGCAGCACTAGCGGGGGACAATACAATGAGCAGTTCTTC	CASSTSGGQYNEQFF
TRBV18	TRBJ1-2	many	NA	TGTGCCAGCTCACTTGAGGAGCCGTATGGCTACACCTTC	CASSLEEPYGYTF
TRBV10-3	TRBJ2-3	many	TRBD2	TGTGCCATCACTGAAAGCGGGAGGACAGATACGCAGTATTTT	CAITESGRTDTQYF
TRBV27	TRBJ1-1	many	NA	TGTGCCAGCAGTTTCATAGAGGCACTGGGGCGAAACACTGAAGCTTTCTTT	CASSFIEALGRNTEAFF
TRBV10-3	TRBJ1-4	many	NA	TGTGCCATCAGTGAGCATGGAGCAACTAATGAAAAACTGTTTTTT	CAISEHGATNEKLFF
TRBV14	TRBJ1-2	NA	NA	TGTGCCAGCAGCCTTGACCCGGAGGACTATGGCTACACCTTC	CASSLDPEDYGYTF
TRBV11-2	TRBJ2-7	many	NA	TGTGCCAGCAGCTTAGCGACCTGGGACGAGCAGTACTTC	CASSLATWDEQYF
TRBV3-1	TRBJ2-2	NA	NA	TGTGCCAGCAGTCAAACAGTCATCGACACCGGGGAGCTGTTTTTT	CASSQTVIDTGELFF
TRBV27	TRBJ1-4	NA	NA	TGTGCCAGCAGTTTAGACAGAGCTAATGAAAAACTGTTTTTT	CASSLDRANEKLFF
TRBV11-2	TRBJ2-5	many	TRBD2	TGTGCCAGCAGCCCTCCGGGACTAGCGGGAAGATTCGAGACCCAGTACTTC	CASSPPGLAGRFETQYF
TRBV6-1	TRBJ1-6	many	NA	TGTGCCAGCAGTGAAGGTCGCGCCCAAATTCGACCCCTCCACTTT	CASSEGRAQIRPLHF
TRBV11-3	TRBJ2-1	many	TRBD1	TGTGCCAGCAGTTCAATACCAGCAGGACAGGAGACCTACAATGAGCAGTTCTTC	CASSSIPAGQETYNEQFF
TRBV6-2/TRBV6-3	TRBJ2-5	many	TRBD2	TGTGCCAGCAGTACTAGCGGGAGCGGGACCCAGTACTTC	CASSTSGSGTQYF
TRBV7-9	TRBJ1-1	few	NA	TGTGCCAGCAGCTTTGACGGGGGTAACACTGAAGCTTTCTTT	CASSFDGGNTEAFF
TRBV10-3	TRBJ1-1	many	NA	TGTGCCATCAGTGAAGGTGCTCAGGGCCCTAACACTGAAGCTTTCTTT	CAISEGAQGPNTEAFF
TRBV7-2	TRBJ2-2	NA	NA	TGTGCCAGCAGCCGTGGGAGCACCGGGGAGCTGTTTTTT	CASSRGSTGELFF
TRBV10-2	TRBJ2-5	NA	TRBD2	TGCGCCAGCAGTCAGCTAGCGGGCCAAGAGACCCAGTACTTC	CASSQLAGQETQYF
TRBV12-3/TRBV12-4	TRBJ2-5	NA	NA	TGTGCCAGCAGTTTAGTATGGGAGACCCAGTACTTC	CASSLVWETQYF
TRBV20-1	TRBJ2-2	few	TRBD1	TGCAGTGCTAGACTCTGGACAGGGAACACCGGGGAGCTGTTTTTT	CSARLWTGNTGELFF
TRBV6-1	TRBJ2-3	NA	TRBD2	TGTGCCAGCCACAGCGGGAGGGCCCAAGATACGCAGTATTTT	CASHSGRAQDTQYF
TRBV2	TRBJ1-1	NA	NA	TGTGCCAGCAGTGAGGGCGGGGGGCGTACTGAAGCTTTCTTT	CASSEGGGRTEAFF
TRBV19	TRBJ2-5	NA	NA	TGTGCCAGTAGTCCTGACGCCGAGACAGGACTACAAGAGACCCAGTACTTC	CASSPDAETGLQETQYF
TRBV3-1	TRBJ1-2	few	NA	TGTGCCAGCAGCCAAGCCGGGACTTCAGGTGATGGCTACACCTTC	CASSQAGTSGDGYTF
TRBV6-1	TRBJ2-4	few	NA	TGTGCCAGTAGGGGGGACATTCAGTACTTC	CASRGDIQYF
TRBV19	TRBJ2-7	NA	TRBD2	TGTGCCAGTAGGTCGGGACTAGGAAGCGAGCAGTACTTC	CASRSGLGSEQYF
TRBV5-1	TRBJ1-1	many	NA	TGCGCCAGCAGCTTCCGACAAGGGAAGAACACTGAAGCTTTCTTT	CASSFRQGKNTEAFF
TRBV6-1	TRBJ1-6	NA	NA	TGTGCCACCCGCGCGCGGTTAGGGGGTAATTCACCCCTCCACTTT	CATRARLGGNSPLHF
TRBV19	TRBJ1-5	few	NA	TGTGCCAGTATTAGTATGGGGAGCAATCAGCCCCAGCATTTT	CASISMGSNQPQHF
TRBV19	TRBJ2-7	NA	TRBD2	TGTGCCAGTAGTCCCAGACTAGCGGGGGTCTACGAGCAGTACTTC	CASSPRLAGVYEQYF
TRBV28	TRBJ2-7	many	TRBD2	TGTGCCAGCAGTTTAGCGGGAGGCAACTACGAGCAGTACTTC	CASSLAGGNYEQYF
TRBV6-1	TRBJ2-1	NA	TRBD1	TGTGCCAGCAGTCCTACGCACTCCGGGACAGGGGTTGGAAATGAGCAGTTCTTC	CASSPTHSGTGVGNEQFF
TRBV6-5	TRBJ2-2	few	TRBD1	TGTGCCAGCAGTTACACTGGACAGGTGGACACCGGGGAGCTGTTTTTT	CASSYTGQVDTGELFF
TRBV6-1	TRBJ2-3	few	TRBD2	TGTGCCAGCAGCCAACTCGCGGGAGGTTCCTCGGGGCACACAGATACGCAGTATTTT	CASSQLAGGSSGHTDTQYF
TRBV5-6	TRBJ2-3	few	TRBD1	TGTGCCAGCAGCACCGGACAGGGCACAGATACGCAGTATTTT	CASSTGQGTDTQYF